This passage covers 29 T cell receptor beta chains from one sample sequenced in a study of a mutant IDH1 vaccine in newly diagnosed glioma. The time point here: week 23, last vaccination. Every vaccination contained 300 ug of the mutant IDH1 20-mer peptide and was paired with topical imiquimod. Profiling relied on immunoSEQ multiplex PCR, and the TCRdb table lists in-frame clones only, not all of them. The data contain approximately 41,000 clones, over 70% of them singletons. What these receptors recognize is not known. The material sequenced was PBMCs, taken from a glioma patient whose treatment included an IDH1 peptide vaccine. The receptors were gathered from a woman in her thirties or forties with glioma. Some clones in this sample may be carry-over from other donors' samples.

This sequence joins TRBV10-3 and TRBJ2-3, with TRBD2 identical over 7 bases. V lost 7 bases to trimming and J lost 4 bases; unmatched junction nucleotides: 11. The CDR3 covers 15 residues. From germline, CDR1 is ENHRY and CDR2 SYGVKD. CDR3 protein: CAIKEKAGLADTQYF. The CDR3, as DNA: TGTGCCATCAAGGAGAAAGCGGGATTGGCAGATACGCAGTATTTT.

This clone has more than one count but fewer than ten. The V and J genes are TRBV4-1 and TRBJ2-3; D is perhaps TRBD1 or TRBD2 (6 bases each). This CDR3 comprises 17 residues. Trimming pared 5 bases from V and 3 bases from J, leaving 21 bases between. Germline V lookup: CDR1 MGHRA, CDR2 YSYEKL. The CDR3 loop reads CASSEALAGGGTDTQYF. DNA of the CDR3: TGCGCCAGCAGCGAAGCCCTCGCCGGGGGCGGGACAGATACGCAGTATTTT.

The chain employs TRBV7-9 and TRBJ1-4, with D maybe TRBD1 (6 bases). The ends were cut back, 3 bases at V and 8 bases at J, with 13 bases in the middle. The CDR3 is made up of 14 amino acids. From germline, CDR1 is SEHNR and CDR2 FQNEAQ (reference sequence). Here the CDR3 DNA reads TGTGCCAGCAGCTTGGACAGCCGAGGGGAAAAACTGTTTTTT. It translates to CASSLDSRGEKLFF.

This clone was seen only once. The rearrangement joins TRBV19 to TRBJ2-7, with 10 bases matching TRBD2. The CDR3 is 17 amino acids. Trimming removed 9 bases from V and 6 bases from J; junction bases left unmatched: 20. Germline loops: CDR1 LNHDA, CDR2 SQIVND (reference sequence). The CDR3 bases are TGTGCCAGCACCCCTCCAGCGGGAGGGCCTAGCGACTGCGAGCAGTACTTC. Amino acids: CASTPPAGGPSDCEQYF. The full variable domain, completed using reference TRBV19 and TRBJ2-7, is DGGITQSPKYLFRKEGQNVTLSCEQNLNHDAMYWYRQDPGQGLRLIYYSQIVNDFQKGDIAEGYSVSREKKESFPLTVTSAQKNPTAFYLCASTPPAGGPSDCEQYFGPGTRLTVT.

This chain uses TRBV25-1 with TRBJ2-5; 8 positions agree with TRBD1. V shed 3 bases, J shed 1 base, and the junction held 10 bases outside the gene matches. The CDR3 length is 17 residues. Germline V gene data show CDR1 as MGHDK and CDR2 as SYGVNS. CDR3 DNA: TGTGCCAGCAGTGACCCCAGAAGGACAGGGAGCCAAGAGACCCAGTACTTC. It encodes CASSDPRRTGSQETQYF.

V and J are TRBV9 and TRBJ1-6, with D uncertain. CDR1 and CDR2 from the germline V gene are SGDLS and YYNGEE. Trimming removed 0 bases from V and 10 bases from J, with 8 bases in between. The CDR3 loop spans 13 amino acids. The CDR3 spells CASSVAQDSPLHF. For the CDR3, the DNA is TGTGCCAGCAGCGTAGCTCAGGACTCACCCCTCCACTTT. Full variable domain (missing parts from reference TRBV9 and TRBJ1-6): DSGVTQTPKHLITATGQRVTLRCSPRSGDLSVYWYQQSLDQGLQFLIQYYNGEERAKGNILERFSAQQFPDLHSELNLSSLELGDSALYFCASSVAQDSPLHFGNGTRLTVT.

The rearrangement uses TRBV10-3 and TRBJ1-1; D not resolved. The CDR3 is 14 residues long. The ends were cut back, 7 bases at V and 2 bases at J, with 14 bases in the middle. The germline V gene encodes CDR1 ENHRY and CDR2 SYGVKD. This CDR3 reads CAITPSLPNTEAFF. The CDR3 nucleotides read TGTGCCATCACCCCCTCGCTGCCTAACACTGAAGCTTTCTTT.

V gene TRBV19 combines with J gene TRBJ1-2, with 11 bases identical to TRBD1. Germline trimming cut 6 bases from V and 2 bases from J; bases unmatched to any gene: 2. CDR1 is LNHDA, CDR2 SQIVND, per germline (reference sequence). This CDR3 comprises 14 residues. The CDR3 DNA sequence: TGTGCCAGTAGCCGGGACAGGGGGAACTATGGCTACACCTTC. This codes for CASSRDRGNYGYTF.

The rearrangement joins TRBV6-5 to TRBJ1-1; D perhaps matches TRBD1 (5 bases). The CDR3 runs to 14 residues. Trimming stripped 7 bases from V and 4 bases from J, with 16 bases between. CDR1 MNHEY and CDR2 SVGAGI come from the germline V gene. The CDR3 bases are TGTGCCAGCACCAAAGTAGGGGCTAGCACTGAAGCTTTCTTT. This gives the protein CASTKVGASTEAFF.

V is TRBV5-1 and J is TRBJ1-1, with 7 nucleotides matching TRBD1. The CDR3 runs to 14 residues. Germline V CDR1 and CDR2: SGHRS, YFSETQ. With 4 bases clipped from V and 7 bases from J, the junction kept 10 bases outside the gene matches. The CDR3 nucleotides read TGCGCCAGCAGCGTGGGAGGACAGGCCAATGAAGCTTTCTTT. This sequence encodes CASSVGGQANEAFF.

V gene TRBV11-3 combines with J gene TRBJ2-7, with D maybe TRBD2 (6 bases). Trimming took off 1 base at V and 2 bases at J, with 12 bases between the two ends. This CDR3 region has 15 residues. Germline CDR1 reads SGHNT; CDR2 reads YENEEA. The CDR3 region is CASSLGSGETYEQYF. The CDR3, as DNA: TGTGCCAGCAGCTTAGGTTCGGGGGAGACCTACGAGCAGTACTTC.

J is TRBJ2-1 and V is TRBV29-1, with TRBD1 matching 7 bases. The length of the CDR3 is 15 residues. Germline-derived CDR1 and CDR2 are SQVTM and ANQGSEA. Trimming cost V 4 bases and J 3 bases; bases outside gene matches: 9. This chain's CDR3 is CSVGPTGTVYNEQFF. The CDR3, as DNA: TGCAGCGTTGGCCCGACAGGGACGGTCTACAATGAGCAGTTCTTC.

This clone appeared a single time. The rearrangement joins TRBV28 to TRBJ2-5, with D possibly TRBD2 on 7 matching bases. The CDR3 runs 13 residues. Trimming removed 8 bases at V and 5 bases at J, with 15 bases between. Looked up from germline, CDR1 is MDHEN and CDR2 is SYDVKM. CDR3 loop: CASRTGGRETQYF. The CDR3 DNA reads TGTGCCAGCCGGACGGGGGGCCGGGAGACCCAGTACTTC.

V gene TRBV30 combines with J gene TRBJ2-2, with a weak D call TRBD2 (5 bases). Germline V gene lookup returns CDR1 GTSNPN and CDR2 SVGIG (reference sequence). V was trimmed by 2 bases and J by 2 bases, leaving 12 bases between them. The CDR3 has 15 residues. CDR3 sequence (DNA): TGTGCCTGGAGTAGCGGAGCCTTTAACACCGGGGAGCTGTTTTTT. Protein: CAWSSGAFNTGELFF.

This clone was seen just once. The J gene is TRBJ2-2, the V gene TRBV9, with 8 bases lining up with TRBD1. Trimming removed 4 bases from V and 5 bases from J; junction bases left unmatched: 7. Germline lookup yields CDR1 SGDLS and CDR2 YYNGEE. The CDR3 covers 15 residues. The CDR3 protein is CASSPRTGRTGELFF. The CDR3 region has the DNA TGTGCCAGCAGCCCACGGACAGGGAGGACCGGGGAGCTGTTTTTT.

This rearrangement joins TRBV9 to TRBJ1-2; no clear D. The CDR3 is made up of 13 amino acids. V was clipped by 0 bases and J by 8 bases, with 11 bases between them. Germline lookup yields CDR1 SGDLS and CDR2 YYNGEE. In nucleotides, the CDR3 is TGTGCCAGCAGCGTAGTAGGGTCCGGCGGCTACACCTTC. It translates to CASSVVGSGGYTF.

The rearrangement joins TRBV6-5 to TRBJ2-1; D possibly corresponds to TRBD2 (6 bases). Germline V gives CDR1 MNHEY, CDR2 SVGAGI. Trimming pared 6 bases from V and 12 bases from J, leaving 24 bases between. The CDR3 covers 15 residues. The CDR3 sequence: CASSFAGNMAGGQFF. As DNA, the CDR3 is TGTGCCAGCAGCTTTGCAGGGAACATGGCCGGGGGGCAGTTCTTC.

The J gene is TRBJ1-2, the V gene TRBV9, with a weak D call TRBD1 (5 bases). Trimming took off 3 bases at V and 6 bases at J, with 12 bases between the two ends. CDR1 is SGDLS, CDR2 YYNGEE, per germline. The CDR3 length is 13 residues. This chain's CDR3 is CASSDGGTDGYTF. As DNA, the CDR3 is TGTGCCAGCAGCGATGGGGGGACCGATGGCTACACCTTC. Combining the CDR3 with reference TRBV9 and TRBJ1-2 gives the whole variable domain DSGVTQTPKHLITATGQRVTLRCSPRSGDLSVYWYQQSLDQGLQFLIQYYNGEERAKGNILERFSAQQFPDLHSELNLSSLELGDSALYFCASSDGGTDGYTFGSGTRLTVV.

The V gene is TRBV11-2, the J gene TRBJ2-4; D gene ambiguous. The V end lost 7 bases, the J end lost 0 bases, and 10 bases lay between the germline ends. The CDR3 is 14 amino acids. From germline, CDR1 is SGHAT and CDR2 FQNNGV. The CDR3 region is CASTPGVAKNIQYF. The CDR3 nucleotides are TGTGCCAGCACCCCGGGCGTAGCCAAAAACATTCAGTACTTC.

CDR3 region: CASSSTRHNQETQYF. The CDR3 DNA reads as TGTGCCAGCAGCTCGACTAGACATAACCAAGAGACCCAGTACTTC. This rearrangement joins TRBV5-4 to TRBJ2-5; D might be TRBD2 (6 bases). The germline V and J ends were trimmed by 3 bases and 0 bases, with 12 bases remaining between them. The CDR3 sequence is 15 residues long. Germline CDR1 reads SGHNT; CDR2 reads YYREEE (reference sequence).

This chain uses TRBV13 with TRBJ2-3, with 10 bases identical to TRBD2. V dropped 6 bases and J dropped 2; count of bases not matched to a gene: 5. This CDR3 contains 15 residues. Germline V gene data show CDR1 as PRHDT and CDR2 as FYEKMQ (reference sequence). The CDR3 loop is CASRGTSGDTDTQYF. The CDR3 DNA reads TGTGCCAGCAGGGGAACTAGCGGGGACACAGATACGCAGTATTTT.

The V and J genes are TRBV19 and TRBJ1-3; unclear D gene. Trimming pared 5 bases from V and 3 bases from J, leaving 20 bases between. Germline CDR1 LNHDA, CDR2 SQIVND (reference sequence). CDR3 length equals 17 residues. In DNA form, the CDR3 reads TGTGCCAGTAGTCCAGCGTGGACCCCGGAGGATGGAAACACCATATATTTT. As protein: CASSPAWTPEDGNTIYF.

This clone was counted a few times. This CDR3 reads CASGARGTEAFF. Here the CDR3 DNA reads TGTGCCAGCGGAGCCAGGGGAACTGAAGCTTTCTTT. The chain is built from TRBV6-5 and TRBJ1-1; perhaps TRBD1 as D (6 bases). This CDR3 is built from 12 residues. The ends were cut back, 8 bases at V and 5 bases at J, with 12 bases in the middle. Germline V gives CDR1 MNHEY, CDR2 SVGAGI.

Of note for this clone: An end of the junction differs from the germline gene, which may be a read error. Other DNA sequences in this specimen translate into the identical CDR3. The chain combines TRBV6-1 with TRBJ1-6; D gene unclear. CDR3 length equals 14 residues. Germline lookup yields CDR1 MNHNS and CDR2 SASEGT. CDR3 coding DNA: TGTGCTAGCAGTGCCGGGGAGGGCGGTTCACCCCTCCACTTT. Translation: CASSAGEGGSPLHF.

The chain combines TRBV14 with TRBJ2-5, with TRBD2 matching over 12 bases. CDR3 length equals 17 residues. Germline CDR1 is SGHDN and CDR2 is FVKESK. The trim removed 1 base at V and 5 bases at J, leaving 8 bases unmatched. The CDR3 DNA follows: TGTGCCAGCAGCCAAGCCCCTAGCGGGGGGGCTTGGGAGACCCAGTACTTC. The encoded protein is CASSQAPSGGAWETQYF.

This clone was counted a single time. The V call is TRBV6-1, the J call TRBJ2-7, with D perhaps matching TRBD1 (5 bases). Germline lookup yields CDR1 MNHNS and CDR2 SASEGT. V was clipped by 6 bases and J by 0 bases, with 6 bases between them. The CDR3 runs to 12 residues. The chain's CDR3 is CASRTVSYEQYF. The CDR3 DNA follows: TGTGCCAGCAGGACAGTCTCCTACGAGCAGTACTTC.

The V gene is TRBV6-5, the J gene TRBJ2-1; D gene ambiguous. CDR1 is MNHEY and CDR2 is SVGAGI in the germline V gene. V lost 2 bases, J lost 8 bases, and 10 bases lay in between. The length of the CDR3 is 13 residues. CDR3: CASSYEVEDEQFF. Written as DNA, the CDR3 is TGTGCCAGCAGTTACGAGGTAGAGGATGAGCAGTTCTTC.

The CDR3 coding sequence is TGTGCCAGCAGCCGGACCCTGGAGGGCTACACCTTC. Amino acids: CASSRTLEGYTF. The chain has TRBV5-4 and TRBJ1-2; D call uncertain. The CDR3 extends over 12 amino acids. Trimming took off 4 bases at V and 8 bases at J, with 12 bases between the two ends. Germline CDR1 and CDR2: SGHNT and YYREEE (reference sequence).

The table lists this clone with a few counts. The chain uses TRBV25-1 and TRBJ1-5; possible D gene TRBD1, 5 bases. The CDR3 runs to 14 residues. Trimming pared 3 bases from V and 2 bases from J, leaving 8 bases between. Germline V CDR1 and CDR2: MGHDK, SYGVNS. Here the CDR3 DNA reads TGTGCCAGCAGTGATGGCAGGGGCAATCAGCCCCAGCATTTT. Residues: CASSDGRGNQPQHF.